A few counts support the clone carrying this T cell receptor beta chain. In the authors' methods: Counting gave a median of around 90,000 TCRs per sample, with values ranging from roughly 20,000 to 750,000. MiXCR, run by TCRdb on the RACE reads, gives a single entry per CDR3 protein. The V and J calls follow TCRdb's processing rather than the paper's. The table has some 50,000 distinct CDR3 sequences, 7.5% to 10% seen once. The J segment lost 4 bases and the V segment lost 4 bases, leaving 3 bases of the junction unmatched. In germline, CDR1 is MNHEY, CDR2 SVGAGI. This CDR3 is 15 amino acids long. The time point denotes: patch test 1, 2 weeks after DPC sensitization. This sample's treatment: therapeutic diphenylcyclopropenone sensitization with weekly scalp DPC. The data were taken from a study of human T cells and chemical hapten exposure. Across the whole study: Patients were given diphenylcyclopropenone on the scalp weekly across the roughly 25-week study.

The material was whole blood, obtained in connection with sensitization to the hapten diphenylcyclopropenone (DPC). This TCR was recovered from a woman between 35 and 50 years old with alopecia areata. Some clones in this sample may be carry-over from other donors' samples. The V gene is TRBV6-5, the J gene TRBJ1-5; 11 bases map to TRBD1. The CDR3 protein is CASSFGQGANQPQHF. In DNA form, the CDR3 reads TGTGCCAGCAGTTTTGGACAGGGGGCGAATCAGCCCCAGCATTTT.